This TCR beta chain was captured by sequencing in a study of CD8+ T cells in alopecia areata. Background on the study: Each of the treated patients was given oral tofacitinib, 5 to 10 mg twice daily, for moderate-to-severe alopecia areata.

Sequencing templates came from extracted RNA that was reverse transcribed into cDNA. The method was immunoSEQ multiplex PCR; TCRdb's version includes in-frame clones alone and lacks a portion of them. Counted here are about 150,000 clones, more than 45% occurring once; the ten biggest clones make up roughly 19%. Germline V lookup: CDR1 LNHDA, CDR2 SQIVND (reference sequence). The CDR3 length is 13 residues. A few counts support this clone. Sorting of CD4+ and CD8+ T cells was performed on PBMCs. The source is a human donor with alopecia areata. This specimen was CD8+ T cells sorted from blood, taken at week 0. The V gene is TRBV19, the J gene TRBJ2-5; TRBD1 is a possible D gene (5 bases). The closer fit of TRBJ2-7 to the DNA end suggests the J call may be wrong. CDR3 amino acids: CASSHQGPHEQYF. In DNA, the CDR3 is TGTGCCAGTAGCCATCAGGGCCCCCACGAGCAGTACTTC.